This TCR beta chain was sequenced for a study of PD-1 blockade in classical Hodgkin lymphoma. This clone showed up just a few times. Its cognate antigen is unknown. Sequenced by immunoSEQ multiplex PCR; TCRdb stores in-frame clones only, minus some. The data hold fewer than 30,000 clones, with over 60% observed a single time. Points from the study as a whole: Exclusion was the outcome for patients who began nivolumab under 1 year after ASCT. Complete responders started with a diversity level that resembled newly diagnosed patients at baseline.

Stated time point: cycle 4 day 1 (C4D1), after six to seven weeks of nivolumab. In every patient, relapse followed autologous stem cell transplantation, while exposure to brentuximab vedotin differed. Responses achieved at best were complete response, partial response or progressive disease. CDR3 length: 16 residues. V lost 2 bases and J lost 7, with 15 bases in between. CDR1 and CDR2 (germline): SGHVS, FQNEAQ. The receptor's source is a human donor with classical Hodgkin lymphoma. This sample comprised peripheral blood mononuclear cells (PBMCs), obtained before the fourth cycle of nivolumab. The chain is built from TRBV7-8 and TRBJ1-6, with D perhaps matching TRBD1 (5 bases). The CDR3 here is CASSLFVGTANSPLHF. The CDR3, as DNA: TGTGCCAGCAGCTTATTCGTCGGGACGGCGAATTCACCCCTCCACTTT.